This T cell receptor (beta chain) emerged from a study of low-dose radiotherapy and immunotherapy resistance in tumors. The overall study: With fractions of 0.5 Gy given every 2 weeks, Cohort 1 accumulated a total of 6.5 Gy. Each patient took aspirin at a dose of 300 mg by mouth once daily over the course of four cycles, with dosing beginning on cycle 1 day 1.

As their treatment, donors received nivolumab, ipilimumab, aspirin, low-dose cyclophosphamide and low-dose radiotherapy. The CDR3 contains 15 residues. Germline V gives CDR1 SGHDT, CDR2 YYEEEE. The trim removed 5 bases at V and 7 bases at J, leaving 11 bases unmatched. With TRAV- and TRBV-specific primers, first-strand cDNA was made, covering the alpha and beta chains. Amplification of TCRs used a constant-region primer and V-primer adapter for about 21 PCR cycles. By in vitro transcription, the isolated mRNA was amplified. Each CDR3 protein is one row after TCRdb ran MiXCR on the reads. The table has more than 10,000 distinct CDR3 sequences, 60% seen once.

The origin of this receptor is a human donor with advanced metastatic prostate, ovarian, gallbladder or colorectal cancer (not recorded which). This table probably holds off-target reads from a library built for another chain. The chain uses TRBV5-6 and TRBJ2-2; 7 positions match TRBD1. The CDR3 nucleotides are TGTGCCAGCAGTTGGGGAATGAGACAGGGCGGGGAGCTGTTTTTT. Amino acid sequence: CASSWGMRQGGELFF.